The 31 T cell receptor beta chains listed next were all sequenced from one sample in a study of T cells in Graves' hyperthyroidism and ophthalmopathy. RNA transcripts yielded amplified TCR beta CDR3 regions. Researchers ran a first-round RT-PCR on the TCR CDR3 using the HTBI primer set. From the multiplex PCR reads, TCRdb called clonotypes with MiXCR, one entry per CDR3 protein. The sample holds roughly 400,000 distinct CDR3 sequences, around a quarter seen once. The material sequenced was blood. The receptors were gathered from a man aged 50-60 years with Graves' hyperthyroidism.

This clonotype has ten or more counts. The chain joins TRBV28 to TRBJ2-1, with 12 bases that match TRBD2. The germline V gene has CDR1 MDHEN and CDR2 SYDVKM. The J segment lost 3 bases and the V segment lost 5 bases, leaving 8 bases of the junction unmatched. The CDR3 extends over 17 amino acids. The CDR3 region is CASSRSSGRAGYNEQFF. In DNA, the CDR3 is TGTGCCAGCAGTCGGTCTAGCGGGAGGGCCGGCTACAATGAGCAGTTCTTC.

This clonotype was observed a few times. The chain employs TRBV28 and TRBJ2-5, with 9 bases that match TRBD2. J lost 4 bases, V lost 3 bases, and 9 bases had no gene match. CDR3 size: 16 residues. CDR1 MDHEN and CDR2 SYDVKM come from the germline V gene. CDR3 residues: CASSFVAGGPAETQYF. The CDR3 DNA reads TGTGCCAGCAGTTTCGTTGCGGGAGGGCCAGCAGAGACCCAGTACTTC. Variable domain in full (rest from reference TRBV28 and TRBJ2-5): DVKVTQSSRYLVKRTGEKVFLECVQDMDHENMFWYRQDPGLGLRLIYFSYDVKMKEKGDIPEGYSVSREKKERFSLILESASTNQTSMYLCASSFVAGGPAETQYFGPGTRLLVL.

The chain has TRBV6-1 and TRBJ1-1; TRBD1 matches 8 bases. The germline V gene has CDR1 MNHNS and CDR2 SASEGT. V shed 5 bases and J 11 bases; nucleotides not matched to a gene: 7. The CDR3 is 12 residues long. The CDR3 nucleotides read TGTGCCAGCAGTCCTTTCCAGGGGGCGGCTTTCTTT. It encodes CASSPFQGAAFF.

V gene TRBV5-1 combines with J gene TRBJ2-1; 11 nucleotides line up with TRBD2. Germline V gene lookup returns CDR1 SGHRS and CDR2 YFSETQ. V dropped 4 bases and J dropped 4; count of bases not matched to a gene: 4. The CDR3 extends over 15 amino acids. CDR3 DNA: TGCGCCAGCAGCCCGGGACTAGCGGCTTACAATGAGCAGTTCTTC. Protein sequence: CASSPGLAAYNEQFF.

This clonotype was seen only a few times. The genes are TRBV6-1 and TRBJ2-7, with TRBD1 matching over 8 bases. The germline V gene encodes CDR1 MNHNS and CDR2 SASEGT. Trimming removed 6 bases from V and 3 bases from J; junction bases left unmatched: 10. This CDR3 contains 15 residues. The CDR3: CASRRWTGNDYEQYF. CDR3 bases: TGTGCCAGCAGACGATGGACAGGGAACGACTACGAGCAGTACTTC.

CDR3 loop: CASSRLGHDQETQYF. CDR3 nucleotides: TGTGCCAGCAGCCGACTCGGACATGACCAAGAGACCCAGTACTTC. The chain joins TRBV28 to TRBJ2-5; TRBD1 is a possible D gene (5 bases). CDR1 is MDHEN, CDR2 SYDVKM, per germline. Trimming removed 6 bases at V and 0 bases at J, with 14 bases between. CDR3 length: 15 amino acids.

V and J are TRBV7-2 and TRBJ2-7; TRBD2 matches at 9 bases. The ends lost 9 bases at V and 6 bases at J; junction bases unmatched: 12. Germline CDR1 is SGHTA and CDR2 is FQGNSA. This CDR3 has 14 amino acids. CDR3 bases: TGTGCCAGTAGTATTTCGCGGGAGGGAATCGAGCAGTACTTC. Residues: CASSISREGIEQYF. The full variable domain, with the rest looked up from reference TRBV7-2 and TRBJ2-7, is GAGVSQSPSNKVTEKGKDVELRCDPISGHTALYWYRQSLGQGLEFLIYFQGNSAPDKSGLPSDRFSAERTGGSVSTLTIQRTQQEDSAVYLCASSISREGIEQYFGPGTRLTVT.

The J gene is TRBJ2-1, the V gene TRBV29-1; no clear D gene. Germline CDR1 is SQVTM and CDR2 is ANQGSEA. The CDR3 is 11 amino acids. The V gene lost 2 bases and the J gene lost 3 bases, with 2 bases spanning the gap. CDR3 sequence reads: CSVEFYNEQFF. CDR3 nucleotide sequence: TGCAGCGTTGAATTCTACAATGAGCAGTTCTTC.

V is TRBV19 and J is TRBJ2-3; 9 bases agree with TRBD2. With 2 bases clipped from V and 6 bases from J, the junction kept 9 bases outside the gene matches. The germline CDR1 and CDR2 sequences are LNHDA and SQIVND (reference sequence). The CDR3 length is 16 residues. The DNA of the CDR3 is TGTGCCAGTAGTATAAGTCCCAGCGGGAGGTGGGATACGCAGTATTTT. Protein product: CASSISPSGRWDTQYF.

The table lists this clonotype with a few counts. The CDR3 protein is CASSRDMGETQYF. CDR3 sequence (DNA): TGTGCCAGCAGCCGTGACATGGGAGAGACCCAGTACTTC. The chain has TRBV14 and TRBJ2-5; D not resolved. Germline loops: CDR1 SGHDN, CDR2 FVKESK. The CDR3 extends over 13 amino acids. Trimming removed 4 bases from V and 4 bases from J, with 10 bases in between.

The rearrangement uses TRBV27 and TRBJ2-1; the D gene is possibly TRBD2 (5 bases). The CDR3 sequence is 14 residues long. The germline V gene encodes CDR1 MNHEY and CDR2 SMNVEV (reference sequence). V lost 7 bases, J lost 4 bases, and 14 bases lay in between. The CDR3 nucleotides are TGTGCCAGCAAGGTCGGCGGGCGATACAATGAGCAGTTCTTC. Amino acids: CASKVGGRYNEQFF.

This chain joins TRBV20-1 and TRBJ1-5; the D is unclear. Trimming removed 1 base at V and 6 bases at J, with 10 bases between. CDR3 length: 13 residues. The germline V gene has CDR1 DFQATT and CDR2 SNEGSKA (reference sequence). The CDR3 is CSARGRPGQPQHF. In DNA form, the CDR3 reads TGCAGTGCTAGAGGTCGGCCGGGTCAGCCCCAGCATTTT.

As for this clonotype: It may be a read error: a sequence one base away is much more abundant. V gene TRBV28 combines with J gene TRBJ2-3, with 8 bases that match TRBD1. In germline, CDR1 is MDHEN, CDR2 SYDVKM. The CDR3 has 16 amino acids. V gave up 2 bases and J gave up 0 bases; unmatched junction bases: 4. CDR3 loop: CASSLLRQGSTDTQYF. The CDR3 DNA reads as TGTGCCAGCAGTTTACTTAGACAGGGGAGCACAGATACGCAGTATTTT. The full variable domain, completed using reference TRBV28 and TRBJ2-3, is DVKVTQSSRYLVKRTGEKVFLECVQDMDHENMFWYRQDPGLGLRLIYFSYDVKMKEKGDIPEGYSVSREKKERFSLILESASTNQTSMYLCASSLLRQGSTDTQYFGPGTRLTVL.

V gene TRBV7-2 combines with J gene TRBJ2-1, with D perhaps TRBD2 (6 bases). CDR1 and CDR2 from the germline V gene are SGHTA and FQGNSA. The CDR3 has 17 amino acids. Trimming took off 5 bases at V and 0 bases at J, with 17 bases between the two ends. Here the CDR3 DNA reads TGTGCCAGCAGCCCCCGGCGGCTAGCGAACTCCTACAATGAGCAGTTCTTC. This encodes CASSPRRLANSYNEQFF.

This clonotype was counted at least ten times. The chain has TRBV2 and TRBJ2-7; D may correspond to TRBD1 or TRBD2 (5 bases each). The germline V gene encodes CDR1 SNHLY and CDR2 FYNNEI. This CDR3 has 15 amino acids. Trimming left V 5 bases short and J 0 bases short, with 14 bases between. The CDR3 coding sequence is TGTGCCAGCAGTCGGATAAGGGACGGCTCCTACGAGCAGTACTTC. Encoded protein: CASSRIRDGSYEQYF.

This clonotype showed up many times. V gene TRBV11-2 combines with J gene TRBJ2-3; no definite D call. Germline-derived CDR1 and CDR2 are SGHAT and FQNNGV. This CDR3 comprises 15 residues. The ends were cut back, 0 bases at V and 3 bases at J, with 10 bases in the middle. For the CDR3, the DNA is TGTGCCAGCAGCTTAGAGGGAACGGTTACAGATACGCAGTATTTT. It encodes CASSLEGTVTDTQYF.

This clonotype was observed a few times. The chain is built from TRBV29-1 and TRBJ1-1; D not resolved. The CDR3 contains 12 residues. The V end was cut by 4 bases, the J end by 3 bases, with 9 bases between. Germline V lookup: CDR1 SQVTM, CDR2 ANQGSEA. CDR3 sequence reads: CSVAAEDTEAFF. CDR3 coding DNA: TGCAGCGTTGCGGCCGAGGACACTGAAGCTTTCTTT. The full variable domain, with the rest looked up from reference TRBV29-1 and TRBJ1-1, is SAVISQKPSRDICQRGTSLTIQCQVDSQVTMMFWYRQQPGQSLTLIATANQGSEATYESGFVIDKFPISRPNLTFSTLTVSNMSPEDSSIYLCSVAAEDTEAFFGQGTRLTVV.

The rearrangement links TRBV12-5 to TRBJ1-1; 7 bases are a match to TRBD1. The germline gives CDR1 LGHNT, CDR2 FRNRAP. With 1 base clipped from V and 3 bases from J, the junction kept 8 bases outside the gene matches. The CDR3 contains 16 residues. The CDR3 DNA is TGTGCTAGTGGTTTGGAACAGGGGATCAAGGACACTGAAGCTTTCTTT. Protein product: CASGLEQGIKDTEAFF.

This clonotype showed up many times. V gene TRBV5-1 combines with J gene TRBJ2-3; 12 bases are a match to TRBD2. The CDR3 spans 18 residues. Trimming cost V 6 bases and J 3 bases; bases outside gene matches: 14. Looked up from germline, CDR1 is SGHRS and CDR2 is YFSETQ. The CDR3 is CASMVSTSGRVATDTQYF. The CDR3 DNA is TGCGCCAGCATGGTATCGACTAGCGGGAGAGTAGCTACAGATACGCAGTATTTT.

The rearrangement uses TRBV19 and TRBJ2-1; maybe TRBD1 (5 bases). The length of the CDR3 is 11 residues. V lost 3 bases to trimming and J lost 12 bases, with 9 bases between them. CDR1 is LNHDA, CDR2 SQIVND, per germline (reference sequence). In nucleotides, the CDR3 is TGTGCCAGTAGTATGTCAGGGTGGCAGTTCTTC. This translates into CASSMSGWQFF.

The rearrangement uses TRBV27 and TRBJ2-1; the D call may be TRBD1 or TRBD2 (6 bases each). Per germline, CDR1 MNHEY and CDR2 SMNVEV (reference sequence). The CDR3 sequence is 16 residues long. Trimming pared 7 bases from V and 0 bases from J, leaving 16 bases between. In nucleotides, the CDR3 is TGTGCCAGCACCCCAGGGGACTGGAGCTCCTACAATGAGCAGTTCTTC. Protein: CASTPGDWSSYNEQFF.

There are a few counts of this clonotype. The chain joins TRBV11-2 to TRBJ2-6; D ambiguous. Trimming left V 4 bases short and J 4 bases short, with 8 bases between. The germline V gene encodes CDR1 SGHAT and CDR2 FQNNGV. CDR3 length: 14 residues. The CDR3 DNA sequence: TGTGCCAGCAGCTCCCCTCTGGGGGCCAACGTCCTGACTTTC. This codes for CASSSPLGANVLTF. The entire variable domain, with the rest obtained from reference TRBV11-2 and TRBJ2-6, is as follows: EAGVAQSPRYKIIEKRQSVAFWCNPISGHATLYWYQQILGQGPKLLIQFQNNGVVDDSQLPKDRFSAERLKGVDSTLKIQPAKLEDSAVYLCASSSPLGANVLTFGAGSRLTVL.

CDR3 nucleotide sequence: TGTGCCAGCAGCCTTGGACTAGCATCTAGCACAGATACGCAGTATTTT. Its translation: CASSLGLASSTDTQYF. The chain joins TRBV7-9 to TRBJ2-3; 8 bases line up with TRBD2. CDR3 length equals 16 residues. V lost 5 bases, J lost 0 bases, and 7 bases stayed unmatched. Looked up from germline, CDR1 is SEHNR and CDR2 is FQNEAQ (reference sequence).

This clonotype showed up many times. The rearrangement joins TRBV7-6 to TRBJ2-7; D is unresolved. The CDR3 runs 15 residues. V gave up 7 bases and J gave up 2 bases, with 18 bases separating them. Germline lookup yields CDR1 SGHVS and CDR2 FNYEAQ. The CDR3 reads CASKSDPVGAYEQYF. CDR3 DNA: TGTGCCAGCAAAAGTGACCCCGTTGGCGCCTACGAGCAGTACTTC.

The chain is built from TRBV20-1 and TRBJ2-1; no firm D call. Trimming stripped 3 bases from V and 10 bases from J, with 7 bases between. This CDR3 region has 10 residues. Germline V CDR1 and CDR2: DFQATT, SNEGSKA (reference sequence). The CDR3 loop is CSARDGEQFF. As DNA, the CDR3 is TGCAGTGCTAGGGACGGAGAGCAGTTCTTC.

V is TRBV27 and J is TRBJ1-5, with a tentative D call TRBD1 (6 bases). Per the germline V gene, CDR1 is MNHEY and CDR2 is SMNVEV (reference sequence). The CDR3 loop spans 14 amino acids. The V end lost 8 bases, the J end lost 3 bases, and 14 bases lay between the germline ends. The CDR3, as DNA: TGTGCCAGCCAGGAACAGGGTTACAATCAGCCCCAGCATTTT. The encoded protein is CASQEQGYNQPQHF.

The chain couples TRBV19 to TRBJ2-1; the D gene is possibly TRBD1 (5 bases). V lost 7 bases, J lost 6 bases, and 13 bases lay in between. CDR3 length: 13 amino acids. In germline, CDR1 is LNHDA, CDR2 SQIVND (reference sequence). In DNA form, the CDR3 reads TGTGCCAGTACTACAGGACCCGCCAATGAGCAGTTCTTC. Translating gives CASTTGPANEQFF. Using reference TRBV19 and TRBJ2-1 for the parts outside the CDR3, the full variable domain is DGGITQSPKYLFRKEGQNVTLSCEQNLNHDAMYWYRQDPGQGLRLIYYSQIVNDFQKGDIAEGYSVSREKKESFPLTVTSAQKNPTAFYLCASTTGPANEQFFGPGTRLTVL.

The chain couples TRBV20-1 to TRBJ2-3; TRBD1 aligns across 7 bases. The CDR3 has 15 residues. Germline CDR1 is DFQATT and CDR2 is SNEGSKA (reference sequence). After removal of 5 bases from V and 1 base from J, the junction contained 9 bases not matched to a gene. CDR3 sequence reads: CSARRTGSRTDTQYF. In DNA, the CDR3 is TGCAGTGCTCGACGGACAGGATCACGCACAGATACGCAGTATTTT.

As concerns this clonotype: A read error may explain this, as a much larger clone is one base away. V gene TRBV20-1 combines with J gene TRBJ2-7; TRBD2 is a possible D gene (7 bases). This CDR3 contains 14 residues. The germline V gene encodes CDR1 DFQATT and CDR2 SNEGSKA (reference sequence). CDR3 protein: CSAGDGGGGYEQYF. CDR3 coding DNA: TGCAGTGCTGGAGATGGGGGAGGGGGCTACGAGCAGTACTTC.

The chain recombines TRBV29-1 with TRBJ2-5; TRBD2 is a possible D gene (6 bases). The V end lost 8 bases, the J end lost 4 bases, and 14 bases lay between the germline ends. The CDR3 runs 12 residues. CDR1 SQVTM and CDR2 ANQGSEA come from the germline V gene. The CDR3 spells CSHRRAGETQYF. CDR3 sequence (DNA): TGCAGCCACCGGAGGGCTGGAGAGACCCAGTACTTC.

V is TRBV6-9 and J is TRBJ2-1; weak D call: TRBD2 (6 bases). This CDR3 is built from 17 residues. Trimming took 1 base from V and 5 from J, leaving 18 bases between them. Germline V gene lookup returns CDR1 MNHGY and CDR2 SVAAGI. The CDR3, as DNA: TGTGCCAGCAGTTATTGGAGCCTGTGGGAGGTGGACAATGAGCAGTTCTTC. This codes for CASSYWSLWEVDNEQFF.